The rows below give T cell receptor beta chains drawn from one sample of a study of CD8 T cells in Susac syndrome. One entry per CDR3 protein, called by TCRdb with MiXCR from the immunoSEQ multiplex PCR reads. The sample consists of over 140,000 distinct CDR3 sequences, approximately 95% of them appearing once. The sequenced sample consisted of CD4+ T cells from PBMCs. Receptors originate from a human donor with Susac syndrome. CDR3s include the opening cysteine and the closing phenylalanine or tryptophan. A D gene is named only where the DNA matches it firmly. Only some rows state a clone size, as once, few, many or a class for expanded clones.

TGTGCCAGCAGCTTATTACAGCTTTGGGCTGAGCAGTTCTTC	CASSLLQLWAEQFF	NA	TRBV7-8	NA	TRBJ2-1
TGTGCCAGCAGCCACCGGGACACCTATGGCTACACCTTC	CASSHRDTYGYTF	NA	TRBV3-1	NA	TRBJ1-2
TGCAGTGCAGACGGGGGGCTACGGGACAATGAGCAGTTCTTC	CSADGGLRDNEQFF	NA	TRBV20-1	NA	TRBJ2-1
TGTGCCAGCAGCCTGGGGGGGGGTGGGACCCAGTACTTC	CASSLGGGGTQYF	NA	TRBV12-3/TRBV12-4	TRBD2	TRBJ2-5
TGTGCCAGCAGTTTTTTGGGACAGGGTCTGTCTAATGAGCAGTTCTTC	CASSFLGQGLSNEQFF	NA	TRBV27	TRBD1	TRBJ2-1
TGCAGTGCCAGGAGCGGGGGGTACTACAATGAGCAGTTCTTC	CSARSGGYYNEQFF	NA	TRBV20-1	TRBD2	TRBJ2-1
TGCGCCAGCAGCCAAGTTTTTGGCAGGAACTATGGCTACACCTTC	CASSQVFGRNYGYTF	NA	TRBV4-1	NA	TRBJ1-2
TGTGCCAGCAGCCGAACGGCCCAAGCTTTCTTT	CASSRTAQAFF	NA	TRBV5-6	NA	TRBJ1-1
TGTGCCAGCAGACTCCGACAGGGGCCGAGCACCGGGGAGCTGTTTTTT	CASRLRQGPSTGELFF	once	TRBV6-1	TRBD1	TRBJ2-2
TGTGCCAGCACCCTGGGCGTTGAGGCTGAAGCTTTCTTT	CASTLGVEAEAFF	NA	TRBV28	NA	TRBJ1-1
TGTGCCAGCAGCCCGATAGGGGGGAGCGACAATGAGCAGTTCTTC	CASSPIGGSDNEQFF	NA	TRBV14	NA	TRBJ2-1
TGTGCCTGGAGTGTACGACGGTTCGGGGGGGTCCAAGAGACCCAGTACTTC	CAWSVRRFGGVQETQYF	NA	TRBV30	TRBD2	TRBJ2-5
TGTGCCAGCAGTTTTCGTCAAGGTGGGGCCAACGTCCTGACTTTC	CASSFRQGGANVLTF	NA	TRBV27	NA	TRBJ2-6
TGCGCCAGCAGCAACCCTAGCGGGAGGGTCCTCGAGCAGTACTTC	CASSNPSGRVLEQYF	NA	TRBV5-1	TRBD2	TRBJ2-7
TGTGCCAGCAGCCGGATCCCGGGAGGGCCTGGCTACGAGCAGTACTTC	CASSRIPGGPGYEQYF	NA	TRBV7-2	TRBD2	TRBJ2-7
TGTGCCAGCAGCGTTCCCGGGGGAGCCAAAAACATTCAGTACTTC	CASSVPGGAKNIQYF	NA	TRBV28	NA	TRBJ2-4
TGCGCCAGCAGCCATTACGGTGGGACTGAAGCTTTCTTT	CASSHYGGTEAFF	once	TRBV4-1	NA	TRBJ1-1
TGCAGTGCGAGGGGTGGGCCACTGGGGAGCACAGATACGCAGTATTTT	CSARGGPLGSTDTQYF	NA	TRBV20-1	NA	TRBJ2-3
TGCAGCGGGAACCCCGTGATGGACACTGAAGCTTTCTTT	CSGNPVMDTEAFF	NA	TRBV29-1	NA	TRBJ1-1
TGTGCCACCAGTGATTTGGGGGCGGGAACCTACGAGCAGTACTTC	CATSDLGAGTYEQYF	NA	TRBV24-1	NA	TRBJ2-7
TGTGCCAGCAGTTTAGCGGTAGGGAACACTGAAGCTTTCTTT	CASSLAVGNTEAFF	NA	TRBV12-3/TRBV12-4	NA	TRBJ1-1
TGTGCCAGCAGCCCGGCGGACGGGGGATATTACAATGAGCAGTTCTTC	CASSPADGGYYNEQFF	NA	TRBV11-1	NA	TRBJ2-1
TGCAGCGCGGGCCAGGGGAGCAATCAGCCCCAGCATTTT	CSAGQGSNQPQHF	NA	TRBV29-1	NA	TRBJ1-5
TGCAGTGCAGAAGGGAGCACTGAAGCTTTCTTT	CSAEGSTEAFF	NA	TRBV20-1	NA	TRBJ1-1
TGTGCCAGCTCACCATCGATTCTGAACACTGAAGCTTTCTTT	CASSPSILNTEAFF	NA	TRBV18	NA	TRBJ1-1
TGTGCCAGCCGACTAGACGTCCATCCCGGGGAGCTGTTTTTT	CASRLDVHPGELFF	NA	TRBV7-9	NA	TRBJ2-2
TGCAGCGTTGGAGGCAGGGGGTATGGCTACACCTTC	CSVGGRGYGYTF	NA	TRBV29-1	TRBD1	TRBJ1-2
TGTGCCTGGCGGGGTAAGCCCTACGAGCAGTACTTC	CAWRGKPYEQYF	NA	TRBV30	NA	TRBJ2-7
TGTGCCAGCAGCGTAGACAGCCGCTCTGGAAACACCATATATTTT	CASSVDSRSGNTIYF	NA	TRBV9	NA	TRBJ1-3
TGTGCCAGCAGCCCAAGTGGAATGTCCTTGGAGACCCAGTACTTC	CASSPSGMSLETQYF	NA	TRBV7-8	NA	TRBJ2-5
TGTGCCAGCAGTGAAGGGGCAGGGTGGGACTACACCTTC	CASSEGAGWDYTF	NA	TRBV2	NA	TRBJ1-2
TGCAGCGTCCATTCCCGGGGGCGAACTCAAGAGACCCAGTACTTC	CSVHSRGRTQETQYF	NA	TRBV29-1	NA	TRBJ2-5
TGTGCCAGCAGCCAACGACGGGCTGGAAACACCATATATTTT	CASSQRRAGNTIYF	NA	TRBV3-1	NA	TRBJ1-3
TGTGCCAGCAGTGAAGCAGGGTCCGGGGAGCTGTTTTTT	CASSEAGSGELFF	NA	TRBV25-1	NA	TRBJ2-2
TGCAGTGTCCGGACCTCCTACAATGAGCAGTTCTTC	CSVRTSYNEQFF	NA	TRBV29-1	NA	TRBJ2-1
TGTGCCAGCAGCCCCGATGTGGGCCCGCCGGGGGAAGATACGCAGTATTTT	CASSPDVGPPGEDTQYF	once	TRBV7-9	NA	TRBJ2-3
TGTGCCAGCTCACCGCCAAGTCGGGGAAACACCATATATTTT	CASSPPSRGNTIYF	NA	TRBV18	NA	TRBJ1-3
TGTGCCAGCAGTTACTGGTCGGGGGGGAGGGAGACCCAGTACTTC	CASSYWSGGRETQYF	NA	TRBV6-5	TRBD2	TRBJ2-5
TGTGCCAGCAGTACAACTAGCAGCGAGCAGTTCTTC	CASSTTSSEQFF	NA	TRBV12-3/TRBV12-4	NA	TRBJ2-1
TGTGCCAGCAGTTACGCCGGGACAGGTATATCTGGGGCCAACGTCCTGACTTTC	CASSYAGTGISGANVLTF	NA	TRBV6-2/TRBV6-3	TRBD1	TRBJ2-6
TGTGCCAGCAGGGGGTTAATCTACGAGCAGTACTTC	CASRGLIYEQYF	NA	TRBV28	NA	TRBJ2-7
TGCGCCAGCAGCTTGACGGGGTCGTCGCACACTGAAGCTTTCTTT	CASSLTGSSHTEAFF	NA	TRBV5-1	NA	TRBJ1-1
TGCAGTGCTAGCCCAGGGCTGGTAGGCGAGCAGTACTTC	CSASPGLVGEQYF	NA	TRBV20-1	NA	TRBJ2-7
TGTGCCAGCAGCGTAGAGCCAGAGGTTAGAGATACGCAGTATTTT	CASSVEPEVRDTQYF	NA	TRBV9	NA	TRBJ2-3
TGCAGTGCTAGAGAGCGCCCTGGCACAGGGCATCAAGAGACCCAGTACTTC	CSARERPGTGHQETQYF	NA	TRBV20-1	NA	TRBJ2-5
TGTGCCAGCTCACCAGCCGGGGCTGAAGCTTTCTTT	CASSPAGAEAFF	NA	TRBV18	NA	TRBJ1-1
TGTGCCTGGAAGACAGAAGGGGTCACTGAAGCTTTCTTT	CAWKTEGVTEAFF	NA	TRBV30	NA	TRBJ1-1
TGTGCCAGCAGTTTAGCGGGAGCGGACATTCAGTACTTC	CASSLAGADIQYF	NA	TRBV12-3/TRBV12-4	NA	TRBJ2-4
TGCAGTGCTACGTTAGCGGGAGTCCCAGATACGCAGTATTTT	CSATLAGVPDTQYF	NA	TRBV20-1	TRBD2	TRBJ2-3
TGTGCCAGCCTCCCAATAGCGGGGAGAACCTACGAGCAGTACTTC	CASLPIAGRTYEQYF	NA	TRBV7-6	TRBD2	TRBJ2-7
TGTGCCGCGACATCGATCAACTATGGCTACACCTTC	CAATSINYGYTF	NA	TRBV28	NA	TRBJ1-2
TGTGCCAGCAGCCCCCGAAATGACAGGACAAAAGCTTTCTTT	CASSPRNDRTKAFF	NA	TRBV7-2	NA	TRBJ1-1